This T cell receptor (beta chain) was sequenced during a study of beta chain features in type 1 diabetes. Study findings and constraints: PCR might pick shorter templates more often, in the same way for patients and controls. When Type 1 diabetes patients were examined, their TCRB CDR3s proved moderately but significantly shorter in all four CD4+ subsets. Sampled from patients, naive, central memory and Treg TCRB repertoires appeared more similar than those sampled from healthy donors.

This clone came up a few times. Its cognate antigen is unknown. Expressed TCRB transcripts were sequenced because the isolated RNA had all been reverse transcribed beforehand. The assay was immunoSEQ multiplex PCR, and TCRdb's table has in-frame clones only and misses some. The table lists about 270,000 clones, 14% of them singletons. The CDR3 covers 15 residues. V dropped 2 bases and J dropped 10; count of bases not matched to a gene: 11. Germline V gene lookup returns CDR1 KGHSH and CDR2 LQKENI. The V and J genes are TRBV18 and TRBJ2-1; TRBD2 agrees at 7 bases. The sequenced material came from naive CD4+ T cells from blood. The sequence was collected from a man aged 25-45 years with type 1 diabetes. The CDR3, as DNA: TGTGCCAGCTCACCAGGGCCTAGCGGTCGAGGGGAGCAGTTCTTC. Translated: CASSPGPSGRGEQFF.